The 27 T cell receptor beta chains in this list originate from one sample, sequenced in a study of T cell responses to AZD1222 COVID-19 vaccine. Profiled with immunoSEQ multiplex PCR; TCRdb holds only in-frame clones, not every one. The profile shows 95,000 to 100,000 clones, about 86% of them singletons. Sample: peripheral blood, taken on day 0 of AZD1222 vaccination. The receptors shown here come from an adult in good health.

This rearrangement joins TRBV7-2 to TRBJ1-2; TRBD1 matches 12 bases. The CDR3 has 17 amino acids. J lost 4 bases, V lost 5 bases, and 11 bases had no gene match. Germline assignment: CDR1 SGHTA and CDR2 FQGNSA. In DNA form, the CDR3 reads TGTGCCAGCAGCCCGTCCGGGACAGGGGGCTTTGGCTATGGCTACACCTTC. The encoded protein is CASSPSGTGGFGYGYTF.

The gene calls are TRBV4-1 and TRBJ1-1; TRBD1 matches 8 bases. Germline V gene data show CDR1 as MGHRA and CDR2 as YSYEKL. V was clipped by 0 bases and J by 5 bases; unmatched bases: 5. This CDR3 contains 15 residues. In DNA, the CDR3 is TGCGCCAGCAGCCAAGATACAGGGGGGCGGACTGAAGCTTTCTTT. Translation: CASSQDTGGRTEAFF.

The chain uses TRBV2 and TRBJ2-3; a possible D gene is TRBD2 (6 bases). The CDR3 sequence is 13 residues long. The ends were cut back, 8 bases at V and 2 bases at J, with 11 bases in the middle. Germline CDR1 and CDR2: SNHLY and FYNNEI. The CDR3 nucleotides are TGTGCCAGCGGGGGGAGGAACACAGATACGCAGTATTTT. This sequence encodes CASGGRNTDTQYF.

For the CDR3, the DNA is TGTGCCAGCTCCCCCGACTTAGCGGGAGCCAATGATGAGCAGTTCTTC. Translation: CASSPDLAGANDEQFF. This chain links TRBV18 with TRBJ2-1; 9 bases line up with TRBD2. Trimming at V came to 6 bases and at J to 8 bases, leaving 14 bases not matched to a gene. The CDR3 covers 16 residues. Germline CDR1 reads KGHSH; CDR2 reads LQKENI.

CDR3 amino acids: CASSLDLYGYTF. CDR3 in DNA: TGTGCCAGCAGTCTGGACCTCTATGGCTACACCTTC. V and J are TRBV28 and TRBJ1-2; D uncertain. In germline, CDR1 is MDHEN, CDR2 SYDVKM. With 5 bases removed from V and 4 bases from J, the gap between germline ends came to 8 bases. The CDR3 contains 12 residues.

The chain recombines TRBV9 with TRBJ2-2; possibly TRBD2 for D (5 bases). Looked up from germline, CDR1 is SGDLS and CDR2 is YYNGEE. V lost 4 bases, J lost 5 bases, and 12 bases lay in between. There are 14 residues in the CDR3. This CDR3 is CASSPTTGTGELFF. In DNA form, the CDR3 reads TGTGCCAGCAGCCCCACGACGGGAACCGGGGAGCTGTTTTTT.

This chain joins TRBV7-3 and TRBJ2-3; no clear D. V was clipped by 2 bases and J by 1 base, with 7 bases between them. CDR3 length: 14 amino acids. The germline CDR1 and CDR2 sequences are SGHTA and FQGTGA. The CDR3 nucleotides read TGTGCCAGCAGCTTAGGGCAGGGCACAGATACGCAGTATTTT. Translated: CASSLGQGTDTQYF.

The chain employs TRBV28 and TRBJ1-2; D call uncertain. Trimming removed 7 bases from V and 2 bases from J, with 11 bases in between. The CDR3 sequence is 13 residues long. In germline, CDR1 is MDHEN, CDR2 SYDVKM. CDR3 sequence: CASTGETNYGYTF. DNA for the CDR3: TGTGCCAGCACCGGAGAAACCAACTATGGCTACACCTTC.

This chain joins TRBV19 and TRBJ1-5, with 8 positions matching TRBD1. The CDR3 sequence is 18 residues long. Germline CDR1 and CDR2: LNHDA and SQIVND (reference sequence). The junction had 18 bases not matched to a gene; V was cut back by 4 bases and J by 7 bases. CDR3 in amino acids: CASSTPRGVQGAEQPQHF. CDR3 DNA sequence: TGTGCCAGTAGTACCCCTCGGGGGGTTCAGGGGGCGGAACAGCCCCAGCATTTT.

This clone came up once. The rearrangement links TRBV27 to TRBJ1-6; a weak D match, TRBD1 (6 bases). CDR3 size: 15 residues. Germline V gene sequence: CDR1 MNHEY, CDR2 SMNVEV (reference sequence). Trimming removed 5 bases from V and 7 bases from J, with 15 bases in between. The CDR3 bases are TGTGCCAGCAGTGCAAACAGGGTCACAAATTCACCCCTCCACTTT. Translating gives CASSANRVTNSPLHF.

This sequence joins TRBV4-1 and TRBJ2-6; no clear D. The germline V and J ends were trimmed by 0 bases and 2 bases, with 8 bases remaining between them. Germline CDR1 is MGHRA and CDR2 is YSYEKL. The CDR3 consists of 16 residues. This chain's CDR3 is CASSQDLVTGANVLTF. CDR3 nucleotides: TGCGCCAGCAGCCAAGATTTAGTCACTGGGGCCAACGTCCTGACTTTC.

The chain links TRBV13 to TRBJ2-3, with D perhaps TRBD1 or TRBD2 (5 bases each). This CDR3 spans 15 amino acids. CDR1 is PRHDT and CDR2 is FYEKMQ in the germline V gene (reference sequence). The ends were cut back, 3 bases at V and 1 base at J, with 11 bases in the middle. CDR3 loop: CASSLGRARTDTQYF. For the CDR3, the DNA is TGTGCCAGCAGCTTGGGGCGGGCTCGCACAGATACGCAGTATTTT.

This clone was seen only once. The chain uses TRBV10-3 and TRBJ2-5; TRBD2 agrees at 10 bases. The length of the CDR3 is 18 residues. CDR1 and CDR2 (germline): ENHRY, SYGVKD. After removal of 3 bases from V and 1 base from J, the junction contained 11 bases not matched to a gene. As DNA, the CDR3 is TGTGCCATCAGTGAAGTTCCCGTTAGCGGGGGGACCCAAGAGACCCAGTACTTC. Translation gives CAISEVPVSGGTQETQYF.

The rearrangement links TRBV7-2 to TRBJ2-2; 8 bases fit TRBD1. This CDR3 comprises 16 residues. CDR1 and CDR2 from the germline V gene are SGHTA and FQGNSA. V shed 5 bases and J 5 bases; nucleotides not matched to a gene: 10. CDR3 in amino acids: CASSPYGQGRTGELFF. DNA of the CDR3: TGTGCCAGCAGCCCCTACGGACAGGGAAGAACCGGGGAGCTGTTTTTT.

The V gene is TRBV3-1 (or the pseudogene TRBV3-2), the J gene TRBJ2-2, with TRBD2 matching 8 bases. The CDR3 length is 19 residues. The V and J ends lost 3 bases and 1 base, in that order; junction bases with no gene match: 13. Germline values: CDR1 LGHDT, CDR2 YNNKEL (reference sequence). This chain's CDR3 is CASSHLRTGLAGNTGELFF. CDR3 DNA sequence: TGTGCCAGCAGCCATTTGAGAACGGGGCTAGCGGGGAACACCGGGGAGCTGTTTTTT.

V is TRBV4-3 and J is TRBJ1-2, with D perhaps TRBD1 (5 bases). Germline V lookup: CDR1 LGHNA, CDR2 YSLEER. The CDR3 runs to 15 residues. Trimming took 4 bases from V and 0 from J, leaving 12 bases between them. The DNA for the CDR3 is TGCGCCAGCAGCCTAACAGGCTCCCCTAACTATGGCTACACCTTC. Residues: CASSLTGSPNYGYTF.

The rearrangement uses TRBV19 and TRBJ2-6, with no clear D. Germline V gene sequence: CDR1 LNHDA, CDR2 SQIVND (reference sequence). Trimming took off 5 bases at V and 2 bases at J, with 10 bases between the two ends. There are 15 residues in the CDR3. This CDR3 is CASSSDGAGANVLTF. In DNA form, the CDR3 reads TGTGCCAGTAGTTCGGACGGAGCTGGGGCCAACGTCCTGACTTTC.

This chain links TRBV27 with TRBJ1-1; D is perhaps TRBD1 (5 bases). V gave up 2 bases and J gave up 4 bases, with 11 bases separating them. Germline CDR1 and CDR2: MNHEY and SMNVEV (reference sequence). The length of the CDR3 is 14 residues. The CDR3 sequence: CASSLKGRGTEAFF. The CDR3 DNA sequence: TGTGCCAGCAGTTTAAAGGGACGAGGCACTGAAGCTTTCTTT.

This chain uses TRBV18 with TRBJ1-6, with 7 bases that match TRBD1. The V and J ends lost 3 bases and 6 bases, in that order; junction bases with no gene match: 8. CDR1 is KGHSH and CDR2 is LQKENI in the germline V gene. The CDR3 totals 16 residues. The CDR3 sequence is CASSPRTGSANSPLHF. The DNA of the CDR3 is TGTGCCAGCTCACCGAGGACAGGCTCCGCTAATTCACCCCTCCACTTT.

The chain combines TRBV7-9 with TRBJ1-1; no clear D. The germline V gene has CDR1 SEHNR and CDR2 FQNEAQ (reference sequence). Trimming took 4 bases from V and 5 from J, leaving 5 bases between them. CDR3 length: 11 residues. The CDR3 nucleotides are TGTGCCAGCAGCTCCCGAACTGAAGCTTTCTTT. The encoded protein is CASSSRTEAFF.

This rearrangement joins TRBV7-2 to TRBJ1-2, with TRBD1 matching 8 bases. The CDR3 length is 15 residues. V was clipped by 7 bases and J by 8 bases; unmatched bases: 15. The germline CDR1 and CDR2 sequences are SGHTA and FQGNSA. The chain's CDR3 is CASIPGTGIPGGYTF. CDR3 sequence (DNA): TGTGCCAGCATCCCCGGGACAGGAATACCAGGGGGCTACACCTTC.

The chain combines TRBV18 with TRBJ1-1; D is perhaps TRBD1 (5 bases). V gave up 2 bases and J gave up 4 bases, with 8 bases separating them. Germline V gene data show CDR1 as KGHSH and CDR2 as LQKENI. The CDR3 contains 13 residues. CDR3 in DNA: TGTGCCAGCTCACCAGGGGGAGTCACTGAAGCTTTCTTT. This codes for CASSPGGVTEAFF.

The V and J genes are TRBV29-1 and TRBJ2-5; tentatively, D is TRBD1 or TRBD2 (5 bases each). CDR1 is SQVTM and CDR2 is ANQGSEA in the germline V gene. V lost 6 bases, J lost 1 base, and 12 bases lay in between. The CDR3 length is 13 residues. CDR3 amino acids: CSVAGTSQETQYF. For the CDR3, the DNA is TGCAGCGTGGCCGGGACGTCCCAAGAGACCCAGTACTTC. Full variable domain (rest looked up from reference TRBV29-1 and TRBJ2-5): SAVISQKPSRDICQRGTSLTIQCQVDSQVTMMFWYRQQPGQSLTLIATANQGSEATYESGFVIDKFPISRPNLTFSTLTVSNMSPEDSSIYLCSVAGTSQETQYFGPGTRLLVL.

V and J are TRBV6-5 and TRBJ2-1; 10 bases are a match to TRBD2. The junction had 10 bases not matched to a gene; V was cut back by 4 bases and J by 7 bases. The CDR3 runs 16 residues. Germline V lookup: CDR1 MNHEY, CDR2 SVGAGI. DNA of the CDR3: TGTGCCAGCAGTTCAAAAGCGGGAGGGGTAGGTAATGAGCAGTTCTTC. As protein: CASSSKAGGVGNEQFF.

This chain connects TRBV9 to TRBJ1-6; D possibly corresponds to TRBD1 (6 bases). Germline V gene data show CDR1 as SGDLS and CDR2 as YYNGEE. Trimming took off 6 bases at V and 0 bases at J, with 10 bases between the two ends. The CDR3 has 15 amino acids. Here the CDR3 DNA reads TGTGCCAGCACCGAGGGGGGCTCCTATAATTCACCCCTCCACTTT. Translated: CASTEGGSYNSPLHF.

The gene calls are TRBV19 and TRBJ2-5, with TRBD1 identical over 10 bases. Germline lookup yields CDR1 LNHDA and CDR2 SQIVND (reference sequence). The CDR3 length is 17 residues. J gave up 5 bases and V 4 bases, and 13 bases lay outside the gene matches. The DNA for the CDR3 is TGTGCCAGTAGTAGAGGGGACAGGGGTATAGTTGGGGAGACCCAGTACTTC. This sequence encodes CASSRGDRGIVGETQYF.

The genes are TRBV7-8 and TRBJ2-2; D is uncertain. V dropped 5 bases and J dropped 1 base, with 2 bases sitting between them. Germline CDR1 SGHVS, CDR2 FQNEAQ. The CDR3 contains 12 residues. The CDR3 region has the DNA TGTGCCAGCAGCCTGAACACCGGGGAGCTGTTTTTT. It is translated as CASSLNTGELFF.